The sequence of this T cell receptor (beta chain) was determined in a study of human thymus T cells. Study conclusions and caveats: Usage of V and J genes appeared biased in thymic and blood repertoires. Unrelated individuals had highly overlapping thymic repertoires, as reported in related research.

To note about this clone: The antigen remains unidentified.

This CDR3 spans 16 amino acids. Corrective cardiac surgery supplied the resected thymus tissue. The table came from immunoSEQ multiplex PCR; TCRdb's copy has only in-frame clones and leaves some out. Among 78,000 or so clones, roughly 97% were seen once, and the ten largest hold roughly 0.031%. Material for sequencing was thymus tissue. The V gene is TRBV21-1, the J gene TRBJ1-1. TRBV21-1 is annotated as a pseudogene. This receptor was obtained from a boy under two years old with a congenital heart defect but otherwise immunologically healthy. In DNA, the CDR3 is TGTGCCAGCAGCTCACTAGTTTTCAGGAAAAACACTGAAGCTTTCTTT. Translated, it gives CASSSLVFRKNTEAFF.